A single T cell receptor (beta chain) is shown here with its context. The data derive from a study of T cell changes during pregnancy in multiple sclerosis. The protocol was immunoSEQ multiplex PCR, while the TCRdb copy is restricted to in-frame clones and leaves out a portion. Of some 39,000 clones detected, about 89% appear once; the ten largest clones hold roughly 0.38%. The sequences come from CD4+ T cells from peripheral blood mononuclear cells, collected in the third trimester of pregnancy. The clonotype originates from a female donor in good health, enrolled as a control in a pregnancy study.

This CDR3 is CASRTPGQGAYGYTF. CDR3 nucleotides: TGTGCCAGCAGGACTCCGGGACAGGGTGCCTATGGCTACACCTTC. The chain couples TRBV2 to TRBJ1-2; 9 bases line up with TRBD1. The germline V gene has CDR1 SNHLY and CDR2 FYNNEI. CDR3 size: 15 residues. V dropped 6 bases and J dropped 4; count of bases not matched to a gene: 9. Combining the CDR3 with reference TRBV2 and TRBJ1-2 gives the whole variable domain EPEVTQTPSHQVTQMGQEVILRCVPISNHLYFYWYRQILGQKVEFLVSFYNNEISEKSEIFDDQFSVERPDGSNFTLKIRSTKLEDSAMYFCASRTPGQGAYGYTFGSGTRLTVV.